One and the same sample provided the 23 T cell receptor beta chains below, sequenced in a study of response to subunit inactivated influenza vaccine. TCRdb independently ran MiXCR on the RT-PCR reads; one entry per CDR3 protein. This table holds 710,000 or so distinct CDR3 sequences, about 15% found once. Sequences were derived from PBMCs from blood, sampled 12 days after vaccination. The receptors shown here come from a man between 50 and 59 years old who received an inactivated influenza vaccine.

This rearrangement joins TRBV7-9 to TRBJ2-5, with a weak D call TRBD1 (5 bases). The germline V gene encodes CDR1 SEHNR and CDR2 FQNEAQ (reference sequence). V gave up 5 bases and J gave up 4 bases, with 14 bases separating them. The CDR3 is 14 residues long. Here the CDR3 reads CASSLRQNLETQYF. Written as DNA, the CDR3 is TGTGCCAGCAGCCTGCGACAGAACTTAGAGACCCAGTACTTC.

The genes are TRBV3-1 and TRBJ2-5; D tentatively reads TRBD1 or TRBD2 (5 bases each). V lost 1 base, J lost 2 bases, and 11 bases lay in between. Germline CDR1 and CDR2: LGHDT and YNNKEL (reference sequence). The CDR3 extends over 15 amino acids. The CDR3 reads CASSQAGSGQETQYF. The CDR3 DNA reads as TGTGCCAGCAGCCAAGCAGGGAGTGGGCAAGAGACCCAGTACTTC.

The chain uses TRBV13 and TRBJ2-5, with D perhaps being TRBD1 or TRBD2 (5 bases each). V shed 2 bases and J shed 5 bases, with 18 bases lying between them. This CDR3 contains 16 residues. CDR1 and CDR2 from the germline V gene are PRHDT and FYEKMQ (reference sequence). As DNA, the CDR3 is TGTGCCAGCAGCTTACGCCAAGACCTGGGGACGGAGACCCAGTACTTC. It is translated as CASSLRQDLGTETQYF.

The CDR3 region is CASSLLAGVEETQYF. In DNA, the CDR3 is TGTGCCAGCAGCTTACTCGCGGGAGTTGAAGAGACCCAGTACTTC. The genes are TRBV7-2 and TRBJ2-5; 7 bases align to TRBD2. The CDR3 is made up of 15 amino acids. The germline CDR1 and CDR2 sequences are SGHTA and FQGNSA. The ends lost 2 bases at V and 3 bases at J; junction bases unmatched: 6.

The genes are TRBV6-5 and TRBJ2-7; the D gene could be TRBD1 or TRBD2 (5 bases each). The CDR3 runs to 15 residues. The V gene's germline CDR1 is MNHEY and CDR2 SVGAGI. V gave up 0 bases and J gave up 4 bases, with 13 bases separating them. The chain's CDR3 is CASSYSPGASYEQYF. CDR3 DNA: TGTGCCAGCAGTTACTCCCCCGGGGCCTCATACGAGCAGTACTTC.

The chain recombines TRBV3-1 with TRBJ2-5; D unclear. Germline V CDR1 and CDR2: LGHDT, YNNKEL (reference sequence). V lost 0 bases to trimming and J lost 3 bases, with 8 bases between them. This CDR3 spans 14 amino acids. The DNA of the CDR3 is TGTGCCAGCAGCCAAGATCCCCAGAAAGAGACCCAGTACTTC. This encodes CASSQDPQKETQYF.

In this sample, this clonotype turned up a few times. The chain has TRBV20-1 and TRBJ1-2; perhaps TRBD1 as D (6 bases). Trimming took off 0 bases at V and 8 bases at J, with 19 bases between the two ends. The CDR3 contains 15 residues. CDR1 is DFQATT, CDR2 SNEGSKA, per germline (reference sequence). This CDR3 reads CSARDQGGGGVGYTF. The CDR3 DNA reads TGCAGTGCTAGAGATCAAGGGGGTGGCGGGGTAGGCTACACCTTC.

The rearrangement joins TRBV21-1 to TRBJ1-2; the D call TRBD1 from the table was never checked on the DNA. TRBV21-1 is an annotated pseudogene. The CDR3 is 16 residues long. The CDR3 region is CASRPNYRTGVDGYTF. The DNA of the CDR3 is TGTGCCAGCAGACCGAATTACAGGACAGGGGTGGATGGCTACACCTTC.

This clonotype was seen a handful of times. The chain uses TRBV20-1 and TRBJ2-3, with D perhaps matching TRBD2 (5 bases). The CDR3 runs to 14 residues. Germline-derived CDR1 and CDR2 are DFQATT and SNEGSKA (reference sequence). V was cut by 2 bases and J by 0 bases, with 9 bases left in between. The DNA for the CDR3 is TGCAGTGCTAGACGGGGAACTAGCACAGATACGCAGTATTTT. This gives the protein CSARRGTSTDTQYF.

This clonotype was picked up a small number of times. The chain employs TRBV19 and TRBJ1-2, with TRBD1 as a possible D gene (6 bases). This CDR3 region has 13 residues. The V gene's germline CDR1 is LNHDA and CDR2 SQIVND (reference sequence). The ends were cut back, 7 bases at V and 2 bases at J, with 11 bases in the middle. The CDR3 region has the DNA TGTGCCAGTACAGGGGTGACGAACTATGGCTACACCTTC. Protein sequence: CASTGVTNYGYTF. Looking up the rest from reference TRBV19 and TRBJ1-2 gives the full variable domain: DGGITQSPKYLFRKEGQNVTLSCEQNLNHDAMYWYRQDPGQGLRLIYYSQIVNDFQKGDIAEGYSVSREKKESFPLTVTSAQKNPTAFYLCASTGVTNYGYTFGSGTRLTVV.

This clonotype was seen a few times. This chain's CDR3 is CASSLVPGNPPNTIYF. DNA of the CDR3: TGTGCCAGCAGCCTAGTCCCCGGGAACCCGCCAAACACCATATATTTT. This chain connects TRBV7-2 to TRBJ1-3; no reliable D call. Germline V gene data show CDR1 as SGHTA and CDR2 as FQGNSA. CDR3 size: 16 residues. The V and J ends lost 5 bases and 6 bases respectively, with 20 bases between them. Variable domain in full (rest from reference TRBV7-2 and TRBJ1-3): GAGVSQSPSNKVTEKGKDVELRCDPISGHTALYWYRQSLGQGLEFLIYFQGNSAPDKSGLPSDRFSAERTGGSVSTLTIQRTQQEDSAVYLCASSLVPGNPPNTIYFGEGSWLTVV.

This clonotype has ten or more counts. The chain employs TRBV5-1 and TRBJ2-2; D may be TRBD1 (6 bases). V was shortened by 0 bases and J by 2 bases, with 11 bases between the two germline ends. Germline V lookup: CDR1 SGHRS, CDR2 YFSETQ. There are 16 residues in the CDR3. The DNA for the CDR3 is TGCGCCAGCAGCTTGGCCCCACAGGGAAACACCGGGGAGCTGTTTTTT. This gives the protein CASSLAPQGNTGELFF.

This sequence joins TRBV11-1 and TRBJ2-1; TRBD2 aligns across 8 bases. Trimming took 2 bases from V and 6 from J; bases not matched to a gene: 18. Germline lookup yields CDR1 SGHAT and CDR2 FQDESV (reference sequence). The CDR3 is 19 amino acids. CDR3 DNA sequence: TGTGCCAGCAGCTTAATTACTAGTGGTTATGGTCGGGAGGGCAATGAGCAGTTCTTC. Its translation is CASSLITSGYGREGNEQFF.

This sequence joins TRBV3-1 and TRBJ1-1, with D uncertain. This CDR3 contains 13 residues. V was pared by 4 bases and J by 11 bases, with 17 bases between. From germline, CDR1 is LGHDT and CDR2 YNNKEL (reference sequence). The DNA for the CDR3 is TGTGCCAGCAGCCCGTCGGAAACCTGGGCGGCTTTCTTT. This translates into CASSPSETWAAFF.

Written as DNA, the CDR3 is TGTGCCACCAGTGATTTTGGGCCCTCCACCGGGGAGCTGTTTTTT. Protein sequence: CATSDFGPSTGELFF. The chain combines TRBV24-1 with TRBJ2-2; D gene uncertain. The CDR3 runs to 15 residues. The germline gives CDR1 KGHDR, CDR2 SFDVKD. V lost 1 base and J 4 bases, leaving 9 bases between the germline ends.

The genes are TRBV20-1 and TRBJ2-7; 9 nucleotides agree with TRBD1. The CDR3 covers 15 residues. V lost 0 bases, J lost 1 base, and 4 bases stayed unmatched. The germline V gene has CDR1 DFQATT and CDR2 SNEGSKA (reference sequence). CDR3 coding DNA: TGCAGTGCTAGAGATCTCGGGACAGGGTCCTACGAGCAGTACTTC. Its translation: CSARDLGTGSYEQYF.

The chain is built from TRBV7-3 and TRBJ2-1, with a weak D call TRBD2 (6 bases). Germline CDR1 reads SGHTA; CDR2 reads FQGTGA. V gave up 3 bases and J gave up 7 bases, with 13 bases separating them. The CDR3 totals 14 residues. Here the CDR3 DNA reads TGTGCCAGCAGCTTTAGACTAGATTTGAATGAGCAGTTCTTC. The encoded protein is CASSFRLDLNEQFF.

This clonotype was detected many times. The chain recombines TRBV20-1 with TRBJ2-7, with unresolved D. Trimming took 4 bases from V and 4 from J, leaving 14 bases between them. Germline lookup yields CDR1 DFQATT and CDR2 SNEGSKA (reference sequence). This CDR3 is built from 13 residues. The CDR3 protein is CSATSDAWYEQYF. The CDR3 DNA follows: TGCAGTGCTACATCGGACGCGTGGTACGAGCAGTACTTC.

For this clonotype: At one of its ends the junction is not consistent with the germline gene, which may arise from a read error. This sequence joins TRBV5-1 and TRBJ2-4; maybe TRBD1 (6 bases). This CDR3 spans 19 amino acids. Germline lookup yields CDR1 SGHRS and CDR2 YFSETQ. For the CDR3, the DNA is TGCGCCAGCAGCTTGAAGGCAACAGGGTCTACCCTAGCCAATAACATTCAGTACTTC. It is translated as CASSLKATGSTLANNIQYF.

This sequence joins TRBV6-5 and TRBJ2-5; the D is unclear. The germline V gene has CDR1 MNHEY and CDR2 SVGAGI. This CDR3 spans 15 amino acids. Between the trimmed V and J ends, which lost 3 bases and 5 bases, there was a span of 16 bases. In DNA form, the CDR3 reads TGTGCCAGCAGTTATGCGGATTTTATACGGGAGACCCAGTACTTC. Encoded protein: CASSYADFIRETQYF.

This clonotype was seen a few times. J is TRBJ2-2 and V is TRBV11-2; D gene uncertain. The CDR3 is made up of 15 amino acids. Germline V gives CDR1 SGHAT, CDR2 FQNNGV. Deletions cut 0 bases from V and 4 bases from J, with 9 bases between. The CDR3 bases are TGTGCCAGCAGCTTAGAACGGTCGCTCACCGGGGAGCTGTTTTTT. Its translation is CASSLERSLTGELFF.

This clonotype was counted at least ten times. CDR3 in DNA: TGTGCCAGCTCACCAAGGGACGAGGATTCACCCCTCCACTTT. This sequence encodes CASSPRDEDSPLHF. The gene calls are TRBV18 and TRBJ1-6; possibly TRBD1 for D (5 bases). Germline V gene sequence: CDR1 KGHSH, CDR2 LQKENI. V was pared by 2 bases and J by 8 bases, with 10 bases between. This CDR3 has 14 residues.

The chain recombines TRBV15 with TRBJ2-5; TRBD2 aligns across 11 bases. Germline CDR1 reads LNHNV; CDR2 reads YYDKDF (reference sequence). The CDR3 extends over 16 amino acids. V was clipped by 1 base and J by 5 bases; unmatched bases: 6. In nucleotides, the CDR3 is TGTGCCACCAGCAGAGTACTAGCGGGAGCCGGGGAGACCCAGTACTTC. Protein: CATSRVLAGAGETQYF.